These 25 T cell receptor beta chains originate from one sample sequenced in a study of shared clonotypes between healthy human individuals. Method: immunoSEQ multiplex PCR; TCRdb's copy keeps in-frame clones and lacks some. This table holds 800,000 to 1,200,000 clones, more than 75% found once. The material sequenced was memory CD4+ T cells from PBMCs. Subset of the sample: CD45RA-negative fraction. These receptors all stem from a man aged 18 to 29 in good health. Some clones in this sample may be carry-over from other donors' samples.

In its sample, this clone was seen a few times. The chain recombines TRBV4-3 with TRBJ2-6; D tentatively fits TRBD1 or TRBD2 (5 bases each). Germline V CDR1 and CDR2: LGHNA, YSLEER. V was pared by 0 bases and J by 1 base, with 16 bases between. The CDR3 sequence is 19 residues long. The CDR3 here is CASSQDRQGPSSGANVLTF. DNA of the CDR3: TGCGCCAGCAGCCAAGATCGCCAGGGACCGTCGTCTGGGGCCAACGTCCTGACTTTC.

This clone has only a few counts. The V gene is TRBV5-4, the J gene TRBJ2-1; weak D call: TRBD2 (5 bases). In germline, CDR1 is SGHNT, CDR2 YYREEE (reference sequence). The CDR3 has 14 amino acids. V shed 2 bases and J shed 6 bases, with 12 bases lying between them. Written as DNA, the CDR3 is TGTGCCAGCAGCTTTAAGGATGGGAGCAATGAGCAGTTCTTC. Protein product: CASSFKDGSNEQFF.

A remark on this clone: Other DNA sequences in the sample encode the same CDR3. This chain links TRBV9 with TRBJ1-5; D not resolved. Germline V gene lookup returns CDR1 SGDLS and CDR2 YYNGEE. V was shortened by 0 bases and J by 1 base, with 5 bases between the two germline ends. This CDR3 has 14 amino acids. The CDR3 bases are TGTGCCAGCAGCGTAGGTAGGAGCAATCAGCCCCAGCATTTT. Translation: CASSVGRSNQPQHF.

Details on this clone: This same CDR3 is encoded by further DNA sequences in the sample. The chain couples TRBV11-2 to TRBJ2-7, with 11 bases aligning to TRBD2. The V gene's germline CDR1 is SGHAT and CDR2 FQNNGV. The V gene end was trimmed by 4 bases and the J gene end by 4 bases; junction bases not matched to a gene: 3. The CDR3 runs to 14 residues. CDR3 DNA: TGTGCCAGCAGCTCCTTAGCGGGAGGGTACGAGCAGTACTTC. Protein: CASSSLAGGYEQYF.

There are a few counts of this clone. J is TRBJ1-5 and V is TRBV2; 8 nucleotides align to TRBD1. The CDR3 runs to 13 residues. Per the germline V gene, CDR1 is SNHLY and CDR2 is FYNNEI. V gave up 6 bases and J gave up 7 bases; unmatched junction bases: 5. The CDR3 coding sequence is TGTGCCAGCAGGCCGACAGGGGTCCAGCCCCAGCATTTT. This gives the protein CASRPTGVQPQHF. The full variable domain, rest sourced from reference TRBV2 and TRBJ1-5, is EPEVTQTPSHQVTQMGQEVILRCVPISNHLYFYWYRQILGQKVEFLVSFYNNEISEKSEIFDDQFSVERPDGSNFTLKIRSTKLEDSAMYFCASRPTGVQPQHFGDGTRLSIL.

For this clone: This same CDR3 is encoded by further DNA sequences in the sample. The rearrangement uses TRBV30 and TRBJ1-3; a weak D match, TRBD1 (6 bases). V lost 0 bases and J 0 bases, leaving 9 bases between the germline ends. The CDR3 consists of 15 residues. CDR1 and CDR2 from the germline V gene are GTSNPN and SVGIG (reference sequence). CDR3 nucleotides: TGTGCCTGGAGTGTAGGGGGGTACTCTGGAAACACCATATATTTT. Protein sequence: CAWSVGGYSGNTIYF.

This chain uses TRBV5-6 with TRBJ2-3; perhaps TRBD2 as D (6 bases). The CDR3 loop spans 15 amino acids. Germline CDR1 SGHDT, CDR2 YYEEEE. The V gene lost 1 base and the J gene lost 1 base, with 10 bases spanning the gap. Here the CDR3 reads CASSLLAYRTDTQYF. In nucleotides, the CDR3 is TGTGCCAGCAGCTTGCTAGCGTACCGCACAGATACGCAGTATTTT.

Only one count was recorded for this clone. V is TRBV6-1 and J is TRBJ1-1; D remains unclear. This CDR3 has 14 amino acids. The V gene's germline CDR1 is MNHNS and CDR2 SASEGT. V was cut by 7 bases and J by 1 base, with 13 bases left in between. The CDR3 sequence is CASMSGLGNTEAFF. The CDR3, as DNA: TGTGCCAGCATGTCTGGCCTGGGGAACACTGAAGCTTTCTTT.

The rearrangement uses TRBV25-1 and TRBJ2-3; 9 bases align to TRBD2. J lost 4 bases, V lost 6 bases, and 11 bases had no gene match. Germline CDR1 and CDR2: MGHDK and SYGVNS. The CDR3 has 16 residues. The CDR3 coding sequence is TGTGCCAGCAGGACTATGACTGCGGGAGGGCCAGATACGCAGTATTTT. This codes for CASRTMTAGGPDTQYF.

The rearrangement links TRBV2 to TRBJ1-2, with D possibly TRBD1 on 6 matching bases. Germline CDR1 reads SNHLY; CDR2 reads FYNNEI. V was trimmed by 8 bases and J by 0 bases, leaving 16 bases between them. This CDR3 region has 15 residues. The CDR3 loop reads CASWGAGEANYGYTF. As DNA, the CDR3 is TGTGCCAGCTGGGGGGCAGGGGAAGCTAACTATGGCTACACCTTC.

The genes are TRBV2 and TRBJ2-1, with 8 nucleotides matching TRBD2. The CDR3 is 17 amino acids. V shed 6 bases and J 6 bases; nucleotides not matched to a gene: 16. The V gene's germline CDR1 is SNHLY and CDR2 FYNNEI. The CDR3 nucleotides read TGTGCCAGCAGAGACCAATTTGGCGGGAGGTCGTTCAATGAGCAGTTCTTC. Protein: CASRDQFGGRSFNEQFF.

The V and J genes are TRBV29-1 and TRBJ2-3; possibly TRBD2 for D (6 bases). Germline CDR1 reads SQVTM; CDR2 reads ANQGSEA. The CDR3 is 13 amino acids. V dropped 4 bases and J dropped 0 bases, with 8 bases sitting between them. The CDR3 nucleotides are TGCAGCGTTGGGGAGGACAGCACAGATACGCAGTATTTT. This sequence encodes CSVGEDSTDTQYF.

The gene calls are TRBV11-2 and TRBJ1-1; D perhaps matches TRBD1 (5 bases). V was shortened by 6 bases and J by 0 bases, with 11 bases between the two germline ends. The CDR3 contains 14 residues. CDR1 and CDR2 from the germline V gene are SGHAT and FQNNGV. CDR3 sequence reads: CASRKPGVNTEAFF. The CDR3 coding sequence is TGTGCCAGCAGAAAACCGGGGGTGAACACTGAAGCTTTCTTT.

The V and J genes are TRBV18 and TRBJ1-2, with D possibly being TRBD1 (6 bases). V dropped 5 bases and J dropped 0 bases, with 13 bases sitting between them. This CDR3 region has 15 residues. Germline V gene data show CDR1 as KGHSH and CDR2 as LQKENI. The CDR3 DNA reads TGTGCCAGCTCAAGCGACAGGCGGTCTAACTATGGCTACACCTTC. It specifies CASSSDRRSNYGYTF.

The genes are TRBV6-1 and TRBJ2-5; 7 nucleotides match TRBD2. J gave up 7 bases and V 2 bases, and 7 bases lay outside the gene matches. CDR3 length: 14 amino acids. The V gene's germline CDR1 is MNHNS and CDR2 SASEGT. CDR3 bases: TGTGCCAGCAGTGAATTAACCTCGGGGGGGACCCAGTACTTC. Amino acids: CASSELTSGGTQYF.

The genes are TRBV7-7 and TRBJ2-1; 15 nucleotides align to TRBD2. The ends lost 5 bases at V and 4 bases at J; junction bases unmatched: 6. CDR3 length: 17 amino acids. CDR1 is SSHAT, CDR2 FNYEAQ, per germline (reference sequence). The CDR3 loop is CASSPRTSGRGYNEQFF. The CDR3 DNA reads TGTGCCAGCAGCCCCCGGACTAGCGGGAGGGGTTACAATGAGCAGTTCTTC.

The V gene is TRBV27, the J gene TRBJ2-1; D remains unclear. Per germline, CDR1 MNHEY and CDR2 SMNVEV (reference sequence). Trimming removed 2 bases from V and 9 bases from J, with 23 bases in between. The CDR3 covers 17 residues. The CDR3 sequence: CASSLIPQLRANSEQFF. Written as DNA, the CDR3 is TGTGCCAGCAGTTTAATCCCCCAGCTCCGGGCCAACAGTGAGCAGTTCTTC.

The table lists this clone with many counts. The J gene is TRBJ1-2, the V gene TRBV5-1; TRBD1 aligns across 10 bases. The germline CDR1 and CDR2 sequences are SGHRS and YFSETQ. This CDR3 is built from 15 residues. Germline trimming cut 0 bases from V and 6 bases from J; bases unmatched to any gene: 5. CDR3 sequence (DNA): TGCGCCAGCAGCTTGGCCTTGACAGGGGGCAATGGCTACACCTTC. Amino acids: CASSLALTGGNGYTF.

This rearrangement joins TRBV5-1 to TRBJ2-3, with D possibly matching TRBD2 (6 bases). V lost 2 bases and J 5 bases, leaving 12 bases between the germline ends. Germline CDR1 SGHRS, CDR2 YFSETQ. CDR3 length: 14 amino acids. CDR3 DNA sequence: TGCGCCAGCAGCTTACGACCGGGGGAAGATACGCAGTATTTT. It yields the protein CASSLRPGEDTQYF.

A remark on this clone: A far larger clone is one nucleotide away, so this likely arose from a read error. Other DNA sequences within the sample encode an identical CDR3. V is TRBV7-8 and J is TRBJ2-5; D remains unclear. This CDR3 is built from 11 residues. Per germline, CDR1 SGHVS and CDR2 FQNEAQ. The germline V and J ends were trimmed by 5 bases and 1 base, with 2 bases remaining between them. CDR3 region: CASSLQETQYF. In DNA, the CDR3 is TGTGCCAGCAGCCTCCAAGAGACCCAGTACTTC. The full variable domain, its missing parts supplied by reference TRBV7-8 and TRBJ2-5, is GAGVSQSPRYKVAKRGQDVALRCDPISGHVSLFWYQQALGQGPEFLTYFQNEAQLDKSGLPSDRFFAERPEGSVSTLKIQRTQQEDSAVYLCASSLQETQYFGPGTRLLVL.

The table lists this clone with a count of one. The CDR3 nucleotides read TGTGCCAGCAGCTTAGGGGGCGGGAACAATGAGCAGTTCTTC. It codes for CASSLGGGNNEQFF. This sequence joins TRBV11-3 and TRBJ2-1; a possible D gene is TRBD2 (6 bases). Germline lookup yields CDR1 SGHNT and CDR2 YENEEA. This CDR3 is 14 amino acids long. Trimming shortened V by 1 base and J by 5 bases, and 9 bases separated the two germline ends.

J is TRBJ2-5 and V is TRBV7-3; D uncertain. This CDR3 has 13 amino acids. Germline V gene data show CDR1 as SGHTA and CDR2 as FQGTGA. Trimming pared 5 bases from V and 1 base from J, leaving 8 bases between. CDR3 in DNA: TGTGCCAGCAGCCTTCTCCGCCAAGAGACCCAGTACTTC. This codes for CASSLLRQETQYF.

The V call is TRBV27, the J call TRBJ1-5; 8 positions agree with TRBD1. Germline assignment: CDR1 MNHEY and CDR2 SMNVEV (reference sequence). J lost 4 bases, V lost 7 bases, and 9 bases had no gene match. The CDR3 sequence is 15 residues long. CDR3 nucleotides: TGTGCCAGCACCCGGACAGGGACAGTAAATCAGCCCCAGCATTTT. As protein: CASTRTGTVNQPQHF.

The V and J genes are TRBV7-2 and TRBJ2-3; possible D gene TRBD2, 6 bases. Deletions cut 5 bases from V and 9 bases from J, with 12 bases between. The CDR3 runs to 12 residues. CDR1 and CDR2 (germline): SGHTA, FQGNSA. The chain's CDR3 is CASSPRTNTQYF. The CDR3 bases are TGTGCCAGCAGCCCCCGGACTAACACGCAGTATTTT.

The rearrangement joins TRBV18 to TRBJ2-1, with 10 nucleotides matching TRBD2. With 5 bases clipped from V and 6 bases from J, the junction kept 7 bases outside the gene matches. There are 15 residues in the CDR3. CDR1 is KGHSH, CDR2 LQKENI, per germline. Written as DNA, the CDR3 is TGTGCCAGCTCAGCTCCGGGACTAGCGTCCAATGAGCAGTTCTTC. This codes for CASSAPGLASNEQFF.